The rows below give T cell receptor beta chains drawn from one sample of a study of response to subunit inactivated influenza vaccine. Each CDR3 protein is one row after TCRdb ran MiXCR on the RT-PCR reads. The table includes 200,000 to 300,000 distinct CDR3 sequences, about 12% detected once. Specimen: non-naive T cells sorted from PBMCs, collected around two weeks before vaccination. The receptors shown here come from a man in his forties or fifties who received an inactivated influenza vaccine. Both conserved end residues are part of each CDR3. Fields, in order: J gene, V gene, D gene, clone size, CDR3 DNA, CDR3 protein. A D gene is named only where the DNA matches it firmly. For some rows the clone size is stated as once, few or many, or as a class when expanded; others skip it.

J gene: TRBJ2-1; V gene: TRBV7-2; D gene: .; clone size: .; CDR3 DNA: TGTGCCAGCAGCTTACAGGGGGGGAATTACAATGAGCAGTTCTTC; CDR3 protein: CASSLQGGNYNEQFF
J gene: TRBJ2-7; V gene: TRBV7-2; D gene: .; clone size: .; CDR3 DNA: TGTGCCAGCAGCTTGGCCCCCTTGTACGAGCAGTACTTC; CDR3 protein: CASSLAPLYEQYF
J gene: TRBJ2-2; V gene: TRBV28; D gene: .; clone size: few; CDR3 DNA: TGTGCCAGCAGTTTTTGGGGGCGCGTGAGCACCGGGGAGCTGTTTTTT; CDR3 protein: CASSFWGRVSTGELFF
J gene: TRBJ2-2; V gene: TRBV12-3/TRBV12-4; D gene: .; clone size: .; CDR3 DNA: TGTGCCAGCAGTTTAAGTGGGAGTCCTACCGGGGAGCTGTTTTTT; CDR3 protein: CASSLSGSPTGELFF
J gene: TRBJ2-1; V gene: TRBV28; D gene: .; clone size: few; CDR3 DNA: TGTACCAGCAGTGCCGACTTCCAGAGCTCCTACAATGAGCAGTTCTTC; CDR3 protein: CTSSADFQSSYNEQFF
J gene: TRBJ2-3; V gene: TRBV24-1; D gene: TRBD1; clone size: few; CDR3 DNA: TGTGCCACCAGTGATTTGCCCCGCTCAAACAGGGGAAGGTTGGGAAATACGCAGTATTTT; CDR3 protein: CATSDLPRSNRGRLGNTQYF
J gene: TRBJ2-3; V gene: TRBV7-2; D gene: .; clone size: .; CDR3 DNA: TGTGCCAGCAGCTTAATTATCGGCACAGATACGCAGTATTTT; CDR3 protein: CASSLIIGTDTQYF
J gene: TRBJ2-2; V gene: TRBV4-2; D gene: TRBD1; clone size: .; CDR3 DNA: TGTGCCAGCAGCCTCGCGGTGACAGGGACGAACACCGGGGAGCTGTTTTTT; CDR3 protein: CASSLAVTGTNTGELFF
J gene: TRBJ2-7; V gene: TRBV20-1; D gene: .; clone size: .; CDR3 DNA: TGCAGTGCAAGACCTGCGGGGAGCTCCTACGAGCAGTACTTC; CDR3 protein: CSARPAGSSYEQYF
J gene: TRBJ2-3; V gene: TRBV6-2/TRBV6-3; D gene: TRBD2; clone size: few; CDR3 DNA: TGTGCCAGCAGTTACTCGAAGGTAGCGGGAGAGCAAGATACGCAGTATTTT; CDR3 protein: CASSYSKVAGEQDTQYF
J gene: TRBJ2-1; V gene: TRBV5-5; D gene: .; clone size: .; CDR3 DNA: TGTGCCAGCAGCTGGGGAGCTTTGACCTACAATGAGCAGTTCTTC; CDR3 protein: CASSWGALTYNEQFF
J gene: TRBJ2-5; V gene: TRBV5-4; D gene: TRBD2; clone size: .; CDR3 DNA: TGTGCCAGCAGCGCTGGGGGAGGGACGCAAGAGACCCAGTACTTC; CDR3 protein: CASSAGGGTQETQYF
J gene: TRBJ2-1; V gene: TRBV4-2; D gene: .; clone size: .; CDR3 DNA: TGTGCCAGCAGCCAAGATCCTGGGCCTTCCAATGAGCAGTTCTTC; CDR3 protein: CASSQDPGPSNEQFF
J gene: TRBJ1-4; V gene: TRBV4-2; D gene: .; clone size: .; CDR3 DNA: TGTGCCAGCAGCCAATCCCGGGGCCTTGGTGCAACTAATGAAAAACTGTTTTTT; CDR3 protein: CASSQSRGLGATNEKLFF
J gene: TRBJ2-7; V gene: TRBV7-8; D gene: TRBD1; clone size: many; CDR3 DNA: TGTGCCAGCAGTTCAACAGGGGGCTTCAGAATGTACGAGCAGTACTTC; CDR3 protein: CASSSTGGFRMYEQYF
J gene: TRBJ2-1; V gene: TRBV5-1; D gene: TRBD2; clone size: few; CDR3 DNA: TGCGCCAGCAGCGAGGCCAGCGGGGGGGCGAATGAGCAGTTCTTC; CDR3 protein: CASSEASGGANEQFF
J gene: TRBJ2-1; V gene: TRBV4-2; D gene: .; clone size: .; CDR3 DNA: TGTGCCAGCAGCCAAGCGGTGCGGGTTGGGCCCAATGAGCAGTTCTTC; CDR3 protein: CASSQAVRVGPNEQFF
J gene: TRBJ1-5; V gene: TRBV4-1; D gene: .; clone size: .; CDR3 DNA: TGCGCCAGCAGCCCAGGCATACCGGACAGCAATAGCAATCAGCCCCAGCATTTT; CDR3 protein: CASSPGIPDSNSNQPQHF
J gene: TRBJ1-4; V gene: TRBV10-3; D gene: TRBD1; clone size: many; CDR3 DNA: TGTGCCTCCAGGGGGTCCGCTAATGAAAAACTGTTTTTT; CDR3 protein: CASRGSANEKLFF
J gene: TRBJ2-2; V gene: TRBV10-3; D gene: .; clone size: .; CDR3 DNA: TGTGCCATCAGTGAGGACCTCACCGGGGAGCTGTTTTTT; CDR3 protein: CAISEDLTGELFF
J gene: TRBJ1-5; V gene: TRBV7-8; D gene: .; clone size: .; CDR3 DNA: TGTGCCCGCAGCTTGGGCAGAAATCAGCCCCAGCATTTT; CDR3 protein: CARSLGRNQPQHF
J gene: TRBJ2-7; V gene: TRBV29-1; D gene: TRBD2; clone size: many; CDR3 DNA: TGCAGCGTTGAATACGGACTAGCGGGGAGCCCCTACGAGCAGTACTTC; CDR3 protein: CSVEYGLAGSPYEQYF
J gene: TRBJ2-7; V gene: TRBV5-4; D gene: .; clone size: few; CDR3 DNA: TGTGCCAGCAGCGGAGGGGGCGCAACCGAGCAGTACTTC; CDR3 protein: CASSGGGATEQYF
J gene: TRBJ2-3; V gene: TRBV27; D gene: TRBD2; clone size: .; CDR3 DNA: TGTGCCAGCAGTCGAATCGGGACTAGCGGGGTTTCTAGCACAGATACGCAGTATTTT; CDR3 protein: CASSRIGTSGVSSTDTQYF
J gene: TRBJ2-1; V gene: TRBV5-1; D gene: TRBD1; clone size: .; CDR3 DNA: TGCGCCAGCAGTCTTATGACAGGGTCTAGGCCGGGTGAGCAGTTCTTC; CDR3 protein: CASSLMTGSRPGEQFF
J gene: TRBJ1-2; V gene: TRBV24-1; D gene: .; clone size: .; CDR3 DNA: TGTGCCACCCGCTCTGGGACCAACTATGGCTACACCTTC; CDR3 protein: CATRSGTNYGYTF
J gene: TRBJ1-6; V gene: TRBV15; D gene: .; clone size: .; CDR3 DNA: TGTGCCACCAGCAGGGGAGACAGGTCCAATATGAATTCACCCCTCCACTTT; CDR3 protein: CATSRGDRSNMNSPLHF
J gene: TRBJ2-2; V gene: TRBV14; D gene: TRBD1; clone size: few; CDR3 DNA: TGTGCCAGCAGCCGGAATCGAGGGGGCGGTTCCGGGGAGCTGTTTTTT; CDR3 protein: CASSRNRGGGSGELFF
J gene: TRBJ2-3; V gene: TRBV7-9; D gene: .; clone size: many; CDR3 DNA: TGTGCCAGCAGCTCCGGTTATAGCACAGATACGCAGTATTTT; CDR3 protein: CASSSGYSTDTQYF
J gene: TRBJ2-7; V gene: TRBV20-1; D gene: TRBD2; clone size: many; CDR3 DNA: TGCAGTGCTAGAGATCAAAGGAGCGGGAGGGCCTCCTACGAGCAGTACTTC; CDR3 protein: CSARDQRSGRASYEQYF
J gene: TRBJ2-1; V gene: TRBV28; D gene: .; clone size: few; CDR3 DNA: TGTGCCAGCAGTTTTCTGGACTTCCGTCTTCTTGACAATGAGCAGTTCTTC; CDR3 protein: CASSFLDFRLLDNEQFF
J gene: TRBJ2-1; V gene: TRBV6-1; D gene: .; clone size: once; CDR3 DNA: TGTGCCAGCACATCCCGGGGGTTCAATGAGCAGTTCTTC; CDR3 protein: CASTSRGFNEQFF
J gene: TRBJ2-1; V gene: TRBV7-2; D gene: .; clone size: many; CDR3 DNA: TGTGCCAGCAGCTTGGGACTCTACAATGAGCAGTTCTTC; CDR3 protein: CASSLGLYNEQFF
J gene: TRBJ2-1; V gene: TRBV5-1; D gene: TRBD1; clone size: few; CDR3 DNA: TGCGCCAGCAGCTTGGTAGGGGGCAGGGGTGAGCAGTTCTTC; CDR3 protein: CASSLVGGRGEQFF
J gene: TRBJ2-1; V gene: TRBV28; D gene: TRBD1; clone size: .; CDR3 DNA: TGTGCCAGCAGTTTACAAACCGGGACAGAGTTTAACAATGAGCAGTTCTTC; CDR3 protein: CASSLQTGTEFNNEQFF
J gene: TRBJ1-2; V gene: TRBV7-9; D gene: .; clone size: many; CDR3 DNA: TGTGCCAGCAGCTTTAGGCGCCTGGGGGGCTACACCTTC; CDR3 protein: CASSFRRLGGYTF
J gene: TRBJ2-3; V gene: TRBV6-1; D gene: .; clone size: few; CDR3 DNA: TGTGCCAGCAGTCCGGGACTCCGAGTTAATACGCAGTATTTT; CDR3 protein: CASSPGLRVNTQYF
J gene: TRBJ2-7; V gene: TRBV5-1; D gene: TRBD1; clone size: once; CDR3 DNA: TGCGCCAGCAGCTTGGAGGGGACAGGGGCCATCCAGGTCAAGTACTTC; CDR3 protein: CASSLEGTGAIQVKYF
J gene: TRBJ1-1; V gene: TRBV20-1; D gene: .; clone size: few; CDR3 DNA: TGCAGTGAGGACAACAGGGCTTTT; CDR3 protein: CSEDNRAF
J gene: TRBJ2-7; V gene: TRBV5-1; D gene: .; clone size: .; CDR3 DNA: TGCGCCAGCAGCTTGTTGGGAAACGAGCAGTACTTC; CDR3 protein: CASSLLGNEQYF
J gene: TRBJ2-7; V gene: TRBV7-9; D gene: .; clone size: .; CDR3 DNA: TGTGCCAGCAGCCAGGACAGAACCTCCTACGAGCAGTACTTC; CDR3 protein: CASSQDRTSYEQYF